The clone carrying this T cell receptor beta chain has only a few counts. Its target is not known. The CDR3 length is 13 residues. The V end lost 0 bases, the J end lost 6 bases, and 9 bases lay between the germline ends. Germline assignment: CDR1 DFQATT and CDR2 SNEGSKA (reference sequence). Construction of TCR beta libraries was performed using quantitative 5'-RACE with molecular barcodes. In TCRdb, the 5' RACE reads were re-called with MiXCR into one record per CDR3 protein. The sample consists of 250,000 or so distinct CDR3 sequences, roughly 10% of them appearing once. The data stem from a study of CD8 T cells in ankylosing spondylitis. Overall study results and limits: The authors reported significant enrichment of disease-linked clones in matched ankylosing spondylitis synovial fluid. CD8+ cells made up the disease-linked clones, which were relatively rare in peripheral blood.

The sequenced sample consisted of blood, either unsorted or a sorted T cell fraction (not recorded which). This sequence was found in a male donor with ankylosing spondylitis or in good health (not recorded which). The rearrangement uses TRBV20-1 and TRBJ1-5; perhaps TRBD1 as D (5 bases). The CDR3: CSARDGGSQPQHF. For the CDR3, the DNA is TGCAGTGCTAGAGATGGGGGGAGTCAGCCCCAGCATTTT.